This TCR beta chain was captured by sequencing in a study of control samples from healthy donors and cancer patients. Measured with immunoSEQ multiplex PCR; TCRdb has only the in-frame clones, and not every one. Here the sample spans some 45,000 clones, more than 85% being singletons. Germline CDR1 and CDR2: SGHTA and FQGNSA. Trimming removed 1 base at V and 6 bases at J, with 10 bases between. CDR3 length equals 14 residues. Sequences were obtained from PBMCs. This TCR came from a woman aged 40 to 55 with head and neck cancer. The chain couples TRBV7-2 to TRBJ2-1; TRBD1 or TRBD2 may be the D gene (6 bases each). The CDR3 sequence is CASSLVGGINEQFF. CDR3 DNA: TGTGCCAGCAGCTTAGTAGGGGGGATCAATGAGCAGTTCTTC.